This entry lists 12 T cell receptor beta chains sequenced from one sample in a study of blood T cell repertoires in COVID-19. Assay: immunoSEQ multiplex PCR; the TCRdb copy retains only in-frame clones and omits some. This table has 150,000 to 200,000 clones, about 83% appearing once. Sequencing was performed on peripheral blood. These receptors originate from a woman between 65 and 79 years old with COVID-19, enrolled during active disease.

The rearrangement links TRBV3-1 (or the pseudogene TRBV3-2) to TRBJ2-2; the match to TRBD2 covers 7 bases. The CDR3 contains 16 residues. Germline V gene data show CDR1 as LGHDT and CDR2 as YNNKEL (reference sequence). Unmatched junction bases numbered 7, after V lost 3 bases and J lost 3 bases. The CDR3 loop reads CASSQQAGVYTGELFF. CDR3 in DNA: TGTGCCAGCAGCCAGCAGGCGGGGGTATACACCGGGGAGCTGTTTTTT.

The rearrangement links TRBV5-1 to TRBJ1-5; the D gene is possibly TRBD1 (5 bases). CDR3 length: 15 residues. V was clipped by 2 bases and J by 7 bases, with 16 bases between them. Germline V gives CDR1 SGHRS, CDR2 YFSETQ. The CDR3 DNA follows: TGCGCCAGCAGCTTCGGGGGGATTGGGGAACAGCCCCAGCATTTT. Protein product: CASSFGGIGEQPQHF. Full variable domain (rest looked up from reference TRBV5-1 and TRBJ1-5): KAGVTQTPRYLIKTRGQQVTLSCSPISGHRSVSWYQQTPGQGLQFLFEYFSETQRNKGNFPGRFSGRQFSNSRSEMNVSTLELGDSALYLCASSFGGIGEQPQHFGDGTRLSIL.

The CDR3 DNA is TGTGCCAGTAGGGCGACAGGGGGCGCAGGGGGCTACACCTTC. This translates into CASRATGGAGGYTF. This chain connects TRBV19 to TRBJ1-2; the match to TRBD1 covers 10 bases. Trimming at V came to 6 bases and at J to 8 bases, leaving 9 bases not matched to a gene. The CDR3 extends over 14 amino acids. The germline V gene encodes CDR1 LNHDA and CDR2 SQIVND (reference sequence).

This clone was observed a few times. This CDR3 reads CASQSPGQAVYEQYF. In DNA, the CDR3 is TGTGCCAGCCAGTCCCCGGGACAGGCAGTCTACGAGCAGTACTTC. V gene TRBV28 combines with J gene TRBJ2-7; 8 bases align to TRBD1. The CDR3 has 15 residues. V was clipped by 8 bases and J by 3 bases; unmatched bases: 12. Looked up from germline, CDR1 is MDHEN and CDR2 is SYDVKM.

This clone was seen just once. The chain joins TRBV6-5 to TRBJ2-7; 9 positions match TRBD1. The CDR3 has 13 residues. V lost 8 bases to trimming and J lost 4 bases; unmatched junction nucleotides: 6. Germline V lookup: CDR1 MNHEY, CDR2 SVGAGI. The CDR3 nucleotides read TGTGCCAGCCAGGACAGGGGAACTTACGAGCAGTACTTC. As protein: CASQDRGTYEQYF.

The genes are TRBV24-1 and TRBJ2-2, with TRBD1 as a possible D gene (6 bases). Germline loops: CDR1 KGHDR, CDR2 SFDVKD. Trimming left V 2 bases short and J 4 bases short, with 10 bases between. This CDR3 is 15 amino acids long. The CDR3 bases are TGTGCCACCAGTGATTCTGGCAGGGGCACCGGGGAGCTGTTTTTT. Its protein is CATSDSGRGTGELFF.

The rearrangement uses TRBV6-2 or TRBV6-3 and TRBJ1-1; TRBD1 aligns across 10 bases. CDR1 is MNHEY, CDR2 SVGEGT, per germline. This CDR3 spans 16 amino acids. V lost 1 base to trimming and J lost 6 bases; unmatched junction nucleotides: 8. As DNA, the CDR3 is TGTGCCAGCAGTTACTTCCTTGGGACAGGGGCCCCTGAAGCTTTCTTT. This codes for CASSYFLGTGAPEAFF.

This rearrangement joins TRBV6-1 to TRBJ1-3; a weak D match, TRBD1 (5 bases). Trimming took 2 bases from V and 3 from J, leaving 14 bases between them. Per the germline V gene, CDR1 is MNHNS and CDR2 is SASEGT. The CDR3 covers 16 residues. Here the CDR3 DNA reads TGTGCCAGCAGTGAAATTAAGGGGCGCCATGGAAACACCATATATTTT. Translating gives CASSEIKGRHGNTIYF.

The chain recombines TRBV19 with TRBJ2-5; maybe TRBD1 (6 bases). CDR3 length equals 16 residues. Deletions cut 5 bases from V and 5 bases from J, with 21 bases between. Germline V gene lookup returns CDR1 LNHDA and CDR2 SQIVND (reference sequence). The CDR3: CASSARAGAGWETQYF. The CDR3 DNA reads as TGTGCCAGTAGTGCCCGGGCAGGGGCGGGCTGGGAGACCCAGTACTTC. The whole variable domain, remainder taken from reference TRBV19 and TRBJ2-5, is DGGITQSPKYLFRKEGQNVTLSCEQNLNHDAMYWYRQDPGQGLRLIYYSQIVNDFQKGDIAEGYSVSREKKESFPLTVTSAQKNPTAFYLCASSARAGAGWETQYFGPGTRLLVL.

V gene TRBV18 combines with J gene TRBJ1-2; TRBD1 aligns across 8 bases. Per germline, CDR1 KGHSH and CDR2 LQKENI. V lost 6 bases and J lost 3; bases outside the gene matches: 9. The CDR3 is made up of 15 amino acids. The CDR3 loop is CASSGIGQGDYGYTF. The CDR3 bases are TGTGCCAGCTCCGGAATCGGACAGGGTGACTATGGCTACACCTTC.

A word on this clone: The sample contains more than one DNA sequence encoding this CDR3. The V gene is TRBV30, the J gene TRBJ1-6, with D perhaps TRBD1 (5 bases). Deletions cut 2 bases from V and 8 bases from J, with 16 bases between. This CDR3 spans 15 amino acids. Per the germline V gene, CDR1 is GTSNPN and CDR2 is SVGIG (reference sequence). The CDR3 reads CAWSPPGRGDSPLHF. CDR3 coding DNA: TGTGCCTGGAGTCCTCCGGGGAGGGGCGATTCACCCCTCCACTTT.

This chain uses TRBV5-4 with TRBJ2-1; tentatively, D is TRBD1 (6 bases). This CDR3 spans 18 amino acids. Germline lookup yields CDR1 SGHNT and CDR2 YYREEE (reference sequence). Trimming left V 3 bases short and J 7 bases short, with 26 bases between. CDR3 nucleotides: TGTGCCAGCAGCTCAGATTTGACCAGCAGGGGTGTTGGGAATGAGCAGTTCTTC. Translating gives CASSSDLTSRGVGNEQFF.